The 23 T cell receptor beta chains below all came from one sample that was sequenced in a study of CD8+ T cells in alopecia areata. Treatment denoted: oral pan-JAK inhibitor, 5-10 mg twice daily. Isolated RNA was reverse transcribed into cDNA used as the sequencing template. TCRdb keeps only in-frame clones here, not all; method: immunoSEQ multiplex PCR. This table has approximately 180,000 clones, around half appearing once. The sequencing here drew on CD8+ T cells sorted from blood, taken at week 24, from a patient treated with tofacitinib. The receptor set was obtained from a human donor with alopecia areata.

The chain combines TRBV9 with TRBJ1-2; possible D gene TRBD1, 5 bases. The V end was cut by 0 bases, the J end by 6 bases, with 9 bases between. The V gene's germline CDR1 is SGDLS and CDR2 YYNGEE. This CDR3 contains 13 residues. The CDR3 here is CASSVAGRNGYTF. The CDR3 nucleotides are TGTGCCAGCAGCGTAGCAGGGAGGAATGGCTACACCTTC.

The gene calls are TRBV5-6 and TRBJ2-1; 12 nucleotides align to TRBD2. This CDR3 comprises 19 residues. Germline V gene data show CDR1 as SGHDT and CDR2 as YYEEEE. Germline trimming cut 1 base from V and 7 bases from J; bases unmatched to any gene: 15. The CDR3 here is CASSLTLNLAGGPWNEQFF. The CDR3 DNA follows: TGTGCCAGCAGCTTGACCCTGAATCTAGCGGGGGGGCCGTGGAATGAGCAGTTCTTC.

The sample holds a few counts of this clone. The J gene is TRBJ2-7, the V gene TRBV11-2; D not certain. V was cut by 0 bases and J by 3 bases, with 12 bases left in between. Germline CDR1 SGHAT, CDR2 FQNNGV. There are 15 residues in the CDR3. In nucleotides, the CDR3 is TGTGCCAGCAGCTTAGATAGGGATCCGGGCTACGAGCAGTACTTC. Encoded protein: CASSLDRDPGYEQYF.

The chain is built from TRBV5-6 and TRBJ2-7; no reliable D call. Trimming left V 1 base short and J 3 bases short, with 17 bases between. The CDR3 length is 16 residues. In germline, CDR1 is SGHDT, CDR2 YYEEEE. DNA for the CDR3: TGTGCCAGCAGCTTGAAAATGGGTTTTGGTCGCTACGAGCAGTACTTC. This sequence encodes CASSLKMGFGRYEQYF. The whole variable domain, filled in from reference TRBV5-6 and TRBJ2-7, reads DAGVTQSPTHLIKTRGQQVTLRCSPKSGHDTVSWYQQALGQGPQFIFQYYEEEERQRGNFPDRFSGHQFPNYSSELNVNALLLGDSALYLCASSLKMGFGRYEQYFGPGTRLTVT.

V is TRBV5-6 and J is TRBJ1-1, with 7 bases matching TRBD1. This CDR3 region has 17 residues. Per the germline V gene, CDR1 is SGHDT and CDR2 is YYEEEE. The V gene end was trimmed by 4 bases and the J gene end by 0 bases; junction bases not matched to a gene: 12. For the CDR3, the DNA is TGTGCCAGCAGCATTGACAGGGACCTTATAATGAACACTGAAGCTTTCTTT. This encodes CASSIDRDLIMNTEAFF.

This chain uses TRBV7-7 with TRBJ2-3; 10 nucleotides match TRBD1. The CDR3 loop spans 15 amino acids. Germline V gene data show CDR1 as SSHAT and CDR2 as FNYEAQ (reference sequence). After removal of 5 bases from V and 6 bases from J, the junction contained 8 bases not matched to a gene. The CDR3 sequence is CASSRGTGEGDTQYF. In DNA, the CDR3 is TGTGCCAGCAGCCGCGGGACAGGGGAGGGCGATACGCAGTATTTT.

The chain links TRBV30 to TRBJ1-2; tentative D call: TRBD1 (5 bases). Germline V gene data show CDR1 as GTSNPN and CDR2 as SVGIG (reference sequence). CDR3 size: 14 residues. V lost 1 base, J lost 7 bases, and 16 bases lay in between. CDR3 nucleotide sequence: TGTGCCTGGAGTGGACTACCGGCAGGGAGTGGCTACACCTTC. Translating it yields CAWSGLPAGSGYTF.

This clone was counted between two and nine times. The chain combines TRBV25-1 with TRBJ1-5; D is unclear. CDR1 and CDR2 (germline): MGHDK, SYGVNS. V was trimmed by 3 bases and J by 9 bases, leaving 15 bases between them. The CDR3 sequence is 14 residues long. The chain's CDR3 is CASSDGDFDLPQHF. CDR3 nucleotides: TGTGCCAGCAGTGACGGTGATTTCGATCTGCCCCAGCATTTT.

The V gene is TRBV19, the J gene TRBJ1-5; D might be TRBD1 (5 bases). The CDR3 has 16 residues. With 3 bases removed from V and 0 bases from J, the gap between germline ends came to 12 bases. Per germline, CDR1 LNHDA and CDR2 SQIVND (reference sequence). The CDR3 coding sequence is TGTGCCAGTAGTATCAGCAGGGATTATAGCAATCAGCCCCAGCATTTT. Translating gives CASSISRDYSNQPQHF.

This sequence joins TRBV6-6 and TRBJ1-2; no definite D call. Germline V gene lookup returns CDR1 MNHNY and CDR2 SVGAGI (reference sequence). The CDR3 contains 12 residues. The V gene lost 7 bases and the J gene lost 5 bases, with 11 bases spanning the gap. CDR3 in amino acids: CASIGEGYGYTF. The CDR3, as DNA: TGTGCCAGCATTGGGGAAGGGTATGGCTACACCTTC.

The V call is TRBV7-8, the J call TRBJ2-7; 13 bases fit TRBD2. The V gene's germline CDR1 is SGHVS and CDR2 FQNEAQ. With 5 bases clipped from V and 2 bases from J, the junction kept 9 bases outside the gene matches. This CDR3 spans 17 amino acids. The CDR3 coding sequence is TGTGCCAGCAGCGAAGGACTAGCGGGGGTGAACACCTACGAGCAGTACTTC. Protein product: CASSEGLAGVNTYEQYF.

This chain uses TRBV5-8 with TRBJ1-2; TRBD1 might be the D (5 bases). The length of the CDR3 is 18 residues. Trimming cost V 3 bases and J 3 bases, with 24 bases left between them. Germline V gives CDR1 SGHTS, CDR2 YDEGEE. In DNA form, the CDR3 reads TGTGCCAGCAGCTGGGGCGAGGGGACCCACGCTCGTCACTATGGCTACACCTTC. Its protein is CASSWGEGTHARHYGYTF.

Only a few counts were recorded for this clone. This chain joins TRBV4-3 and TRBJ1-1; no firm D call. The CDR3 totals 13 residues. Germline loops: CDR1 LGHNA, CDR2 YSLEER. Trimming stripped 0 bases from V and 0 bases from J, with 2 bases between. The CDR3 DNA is TGCGCCAGCAGCCAAGATATGAACACTGAAGCTTTCTTT. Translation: CASSQDMNTEAFF.

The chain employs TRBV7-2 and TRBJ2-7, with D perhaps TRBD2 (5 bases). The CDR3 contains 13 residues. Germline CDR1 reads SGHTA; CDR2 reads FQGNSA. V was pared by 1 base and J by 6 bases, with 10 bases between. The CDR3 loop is CASSLGWAGEQYF. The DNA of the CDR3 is TGTGCCAGCAGCTTAGGGTGGGCGGGCGAGCAGTACTTC.

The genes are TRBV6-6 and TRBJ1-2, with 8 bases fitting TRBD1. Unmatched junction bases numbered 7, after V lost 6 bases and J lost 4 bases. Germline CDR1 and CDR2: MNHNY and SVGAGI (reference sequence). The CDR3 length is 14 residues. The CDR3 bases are TGTGCCAGCAGCACTCAGGGGGCCCTCTATGGCTACACCTTC. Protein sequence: CASSTQGALYGYTF.

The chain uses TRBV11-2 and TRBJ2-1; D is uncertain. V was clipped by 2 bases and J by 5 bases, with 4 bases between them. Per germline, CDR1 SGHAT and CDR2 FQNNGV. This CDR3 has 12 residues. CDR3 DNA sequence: TGTGCCAGCAGCTTAAGGGACAATGAGCAGTTCTTC. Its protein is CASSLRDNEQFF. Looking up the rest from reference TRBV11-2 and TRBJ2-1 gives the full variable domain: EAGVAQSPRYKIIEKRQSVAFWCNPISGHATLYWYQQILGQGPKLLIQFQNNGVVDDSQLPKDRFSAERLKGVDSTLKIQPAKLEDSAVYLCASSLRDNEQFFGPGTRLTVL.

The CDR3 sequence: CASSLEGTAPGELFF. The CDR3 DNA reads as TGCGCCAGCAGCTTGGAAGGGACAGCTCCCGGGGAGCTGTTTTTT. The chain combines TRBV5-1 with TRBJ2-2, with 7 bases fitting TRBD1. This CDR3 has 15 residues. The germline gives CDR1 SGHRS, CDR2 YFSETQ. Unmatched junction bases numbered 5, after V lost 0 bases and J lost 6 bases.

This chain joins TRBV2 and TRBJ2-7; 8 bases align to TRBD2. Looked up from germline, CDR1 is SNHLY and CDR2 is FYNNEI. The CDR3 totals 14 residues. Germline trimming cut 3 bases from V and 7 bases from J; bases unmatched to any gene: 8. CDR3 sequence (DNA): TGTGCCAGCAGTGAGGGTCTCGGGGGGGAAGAGCAGTACTTC. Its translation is CASSEGLGGEEQYF.

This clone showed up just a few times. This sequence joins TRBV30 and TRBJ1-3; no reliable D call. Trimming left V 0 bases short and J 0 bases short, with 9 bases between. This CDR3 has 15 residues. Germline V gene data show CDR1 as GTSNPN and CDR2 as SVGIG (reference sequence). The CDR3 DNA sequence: TGTGCCTGGAGTGTACTGGGGAGCTCTGGAAACACCATATATTTT. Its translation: CAWSVLGSSGNTIYF.

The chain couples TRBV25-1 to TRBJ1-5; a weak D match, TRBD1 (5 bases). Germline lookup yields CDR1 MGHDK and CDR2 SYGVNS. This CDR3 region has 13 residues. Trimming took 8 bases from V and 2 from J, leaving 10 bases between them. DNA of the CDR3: TGTGCCAGCCGGGGGATGGGCAATCAGCCCCAGCATTTT. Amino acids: CASRGMGNQPQHF. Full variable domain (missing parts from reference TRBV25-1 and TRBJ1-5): EADIYQTPRYLVIGTGKKITLECSQTMGHDKMYWYQQDPGMELHLIHYSYGVNSTEKGDLSSESTVSRIRTEHFPLTLESARPSHTSQYLCASRGMGNQPQHFGDGTRLSIL.

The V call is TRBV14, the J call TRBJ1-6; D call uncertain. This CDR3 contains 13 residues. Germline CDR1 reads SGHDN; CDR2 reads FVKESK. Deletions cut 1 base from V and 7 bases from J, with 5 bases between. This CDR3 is CASSQALNSPLHF. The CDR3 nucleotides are TGTGCCAGCAGCCAAGCTTTAAATTCACCCCTCCACTTT.

This chain's CDR3 is CASSSWGVRTDTQYF. DNA for the CDR3: TGTGCCAGCAGCTCGTGGGGGGTGCGGACAGATACGCAGTATTTT. The rearrangement uses TRBV13 and TRBJ2-3, with D perhaps TRBD2 (6 bases). CDR1 and CDR2 from the germline V gene are PRHDT and FYEKMQ (reference sequence). Trimming removed 4 bases from V and 3 bases from J, with 14 bases in between. CDR3 length: 15 amino acids.

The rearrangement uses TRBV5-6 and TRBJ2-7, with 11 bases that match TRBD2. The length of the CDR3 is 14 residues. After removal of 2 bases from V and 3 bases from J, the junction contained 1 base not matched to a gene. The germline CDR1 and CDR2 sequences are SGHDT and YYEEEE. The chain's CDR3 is CASSLGTSGYEQYF. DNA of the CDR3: TGTGCCAGCAGCTTAGGGACTAGCGGCTACGAGCAGTACTTC.